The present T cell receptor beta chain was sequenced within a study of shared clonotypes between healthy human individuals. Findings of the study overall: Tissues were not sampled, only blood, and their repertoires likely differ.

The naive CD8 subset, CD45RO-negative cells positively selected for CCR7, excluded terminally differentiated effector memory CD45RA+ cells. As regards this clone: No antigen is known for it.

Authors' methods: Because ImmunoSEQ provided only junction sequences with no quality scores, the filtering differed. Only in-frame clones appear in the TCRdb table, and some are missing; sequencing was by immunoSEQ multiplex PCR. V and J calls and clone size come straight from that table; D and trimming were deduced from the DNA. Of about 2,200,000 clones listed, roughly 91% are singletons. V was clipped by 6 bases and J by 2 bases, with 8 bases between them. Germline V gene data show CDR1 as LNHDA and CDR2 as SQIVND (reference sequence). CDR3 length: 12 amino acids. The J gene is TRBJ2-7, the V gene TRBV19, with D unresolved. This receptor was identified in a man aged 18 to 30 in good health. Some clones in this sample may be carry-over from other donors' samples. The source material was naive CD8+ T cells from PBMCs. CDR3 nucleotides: TGTGCCAGTAGCACACCAACCTACGAGCAGTACTTC. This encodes CASSTPTYEQYF. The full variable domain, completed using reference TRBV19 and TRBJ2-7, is DGGITQSPKYLFRKEGQNVTLSCEQNLNHDAMYWYRQDPGQGLRLIYYSQIVNDFQKGDIAEGYSVSREKKESFPLTVTSAQKNPTAFYLCASSTPTYEQYFGPGTRLTVT.